In its sample, the clone carrying this T cell receptor (beta chain) was seen a few times. The data derive from a study of spatial heterogeneity in lung cancer. Stated time point: blood at routine non-recurrence follow-up after resection. Without sorting, whole RNA was sequenced from tumor, nontumor lung or frozen PBMC. Trimming took 3 bases from V and 6 from J; bases not matched to a gene: 8. Germline CDR1 is SGHRS and CDR2 is YFSETQ. CDR3 length: 14 amino acids. TCRdb passed the 5' RACE reads through MiXCR, listing each CDR3 protein once. The sample records about 52,000 distinct CDR3 sequences, about 7.4% being singletons.

The sample here was PBMCs, taken at follow-up. The rearrangement links TRBV5-1 to TRBJ1-2; 7 bases align to TRBD1. The clonotype originates from a female donor with early-stage non-small cell lung cancer. Here the CDR3 reads CASSSTQGVDGYTF. CDR3 in DNA: TGCGCCAGCAGCTCAACCCAGGGGGTGGATGGCTACACCTTC.